This is a list of T cell receptor beta chains from one sample in a study of cytomegalovirus exposure and HLA in healthy donors. Clones were read by immunoSEQ multiplex PCR, and TCRdb kept only the in-frame ones, dropping some. Of about 180,000 clones detected, around 80% appear once; the ten largest clones hold roughly 2.5%. The sequencing sample was made of PBMCs. The receptors shown here come from a woman under 40 in good health and CMV-seropositive. Each CDR3 is given with its conserved first and last residue. The D gene is left open where the match is weak. Clone sizes are given selectively: once, few, many, or a class where the clone is expanded.

d_gene: TRBD2; j_gene: TRBJ2-1; abundance: NA; v_gene: TRBV7-6; CDR3nt: TGTGCCAGCAGCTTACGTGGCATCAGCCGCGGGGGGGCCTGGAATGAGCAGTTCTTC; CDR3aa: CASSLRGISRGGAWNEQFF
d_gene: TRBD1; j_gene: TRBJ2-7; abundance: NA; v_gene: TRBV4-2; CDR3nt: TGTGCCAGCAGCCAGAGGGACAGTCCCTACGAGCAGTACTTC; CDR3aa: CASSQRDSPYEQYF
d_gene: TRBD2; j_gene: TRBJ2-3; abundance: NA; v_gene: TRBV5-1; CDR3nt: TGCGCCAGCGGCGGGGGATCAGATACGCAGTATTTT; CDR3aa: CASGGGSDTQYF
d_gene: NA; j_gene: TRBJ2-7; abundance: NA; v_gene: TRBV4-3; CDR3nt: TGCGCCAGCAGCCCGGACAGACACGAGCAGTACTTC; CDR3aa: CASSPDRHEQYF
d_gene: TRBD1; j_gene: TRBJ2-1; abundance: NA; v_gene: TRBV19; CDR3nt: TGTGCCAGTAGAGACAGGGGCCCCTCCTACAATGAGCAGTTCTTC; CDR3aa: CASRDRGPSYNEQFF
d_gene: TRBD2; j_gene: TRBJ2-5; abundance: few; v_gene: TRBV11-2; CDR3nt: TGTGCCAGCAGCGGGCCCGGGACTAGCGGGGCAGAGACCCAGTACTTC; CDR3aa: CASSGPGTSGAETQYF
d_gene: TRBD2; j_gene: TRBJ2-1; abundance: once; v_gene: TRBV9; CDR3nt: TGTGCCAGCAGCGAAGCAAGAAGGACTAGCGGGGGGGCCGGAATCTACAATGAGCAGTTCTTC; CDR3aa: CASSEARRTSGGAGIYNEQFF
d_gene: NA; j_gene: TRBJ2-1; abundance: NA; v_gene: TRBV11-3; CDR3nt: TGTGCCAGCAGCCCACCAGGGGAAAATGAGCAGTTCTTC; CDR3aa: CASSPPGENEQFF
d_gene: NA; j_gene: TRBJ1-1; abundance: once; v_gene: TRBV7-9; CDR3nt: TGTGCCAGCAGTCGGGTGAGAGCTGAAGCTTTCTTT; CDR3aa: CASSRVRAEAFF
d_gene: NA; j_gene: TRBJ2-5; abundance: few; v_gene: TRBV7-8; CDR3nt: TGTGCCAGCAGCACAACAGGGTCGGAGACCCAGTACTTC; CDR3aa: CASSTTGSETQYF
d_gene: TRBD1; j_gene: TRBJ2-5; abundance: NA; v_gene: TRBV5-1; CDR3nt: TGCGCCAGCAGCTTGGGGGTACGGGACAGGGCTCAAGAGACCCAGTACTTC; CDR3aa: CASSLGVRDRAQETQYF
d_gene: NA; j_gene: TRBJ1-2; abundance: few; v_gene: TRBV25-1; CDR3nt: TGTGCCAGCAGTCGGGAGGGGGATGGCTACACCTTC; CDR3aa: CASSREGDGYTF
d_gene: NA; j_gene: TRBJ1-2; abundance: NA; v_gene: TRBV5-5; CDR3nt: TGTGCCAGCAGCTTGGGGTCGGGATCTGGCTACACCTTC; CDR3aa: CASSLGSGSGYTF
d_gene: TRBD2; j_gene: TRBJ2-1; abundance: NA; v_gene: TRBV2; CDR3nt: TGTGCCAGCAGGGGAGGGGGCGGGGGGGCTGGCAATGAGCAGTTCTTC; CDR3aa: CASRGGGGGAGNEQFF
d_gene: NA; j_gene: TRBJ1-5; abundance: NA; v_gene: TRBV12-5; CDR3nt: TGTGCTAGTGGTTTGACTGCAAATCAGCCCCAGCATTTT; CDR3aa: CASGLTANQPQHF
d_gene: NA; j_gene: TRBJ2-1; abundance: NA; v_gene: TRBV18; CDR3nt: TGTGCCAGCTCCTCCGGCGAGGATCAGTTCTTC; CDR3aa: CASSSGEDQFF
d_gene: NA; j_gene: TRBJ2-3; abundance: NA; v_gene: TRBV29-1; CDR3nt: TGCAGCGTTGAAAGGGGTACGAGCACAGATACGCAGTATTTT; CDR3aa: CSVERGTSTDTQYF
d_gene: TRBD2; j_gene: TRBJ2-3; abundance: NA; v_gene: TRBV7-2; CDR3nt: TGTGCCAGCAGCTTAGCCGGGCGGGGGGCGAGAACAGATACGCAGTATTTT; CDR3aa: CASSLAGRGARTDTQYF
d_gene: NA; j_gene: TRBJ2-3; abundance: NA; v_gene: TRBV5-4; CDR3nt: TGTGCCAGCAGCTTGGTGGGACAACCCAAGTATACGCAGTATTTT; CDR3aa: CASSLVGQPKYTQYF
d_gene: NA; j_gene: TRBJ1-2; abundance: NA; v_gene: TRBV7-9; CDR3nt: TGTGCCAGCCGCCCGGGAAGGCACAGGGCCTATGGCTACACCTTC; CDR3aa: CASRPGRHRAYGYTF
d_gene: NA; j_gene: TRBJ1-1; abundance: NA; v_gene: TRBV7-2; CDR3nt: TGTGCCAGCAGCGACCTAGAGGAACCGAACACTGAAGCTTTCTTT; CDR3aa: CASSDLEEPNTEAFF
d_gene: TRBD2; j_gene: TRBJ2-1; abundance: once; v_gene: TRBV12-5; CDR3nt: TGTGCTAGTGGCCCCCGTGGACTAGCGGGGGGTGAGCAGTTCTTC; CDR3aa: CASGPRGLAGGEQFF
d_gene: NA; j_gene: TRBJ1-3; abundance: NA; v_gene: TRBV28; CDR3nt: TGTGCCAGCACCCGACGAACCCAGGTCTCTGGAAACACCATATATTTT; CDR3aa: CASTRRTQVSGNTIYF
d_gene: NA; j_gene: TRBJ2-3; abundance: NA; v_gene: TRBV7-6; CDR3nt: TGTGCCAGCAGCTTAGAGGGCGGGGTCGCGGCAGATACGCAGTATTTT; CDR3aa: CASSLEGGVAADTQYF
d_gene: NA; j_gene: TRBJ1-2; abundance: NA; v_gene: TRBV12-1; CDR3nt: TGTGCCAGCAGCTTTGACAGGGTTGTGGGCACAGCGGATTGCTATGGCTACACCTTC; CDR3aa: CASSFDRVVGTADCYGYTF
d_gene: TRBD1; j_gene: TRBJ1-5; abundance: NA; v_gene: TRBV15; CDR3nt: TGTGCCACCAGCAGAGGACAGGGGGTTCAGCCCCAGCATTTT; CDR3aa: CATSRGQGVQPQHF
d_gene: NA; j_gene: TRBJ2-7; abundance: NA; v_gene: TRBV10-2; CDR3nt: TGCGCCAGCAGGGACGGGATCCTCTACGAGCAGTACTTC; CDR3aa: CASRDGILYEQYF
d_gene: TRBD1; j_gene: TRBJ1-4; abundance: NA; v_gene: TRBV27; CDR3nt: TGTGCCAGCCGTCGGGCAGGGGGAGATGAAAAACTGTTTTTT; CDR3aa: CASRRAGGDEKLFF